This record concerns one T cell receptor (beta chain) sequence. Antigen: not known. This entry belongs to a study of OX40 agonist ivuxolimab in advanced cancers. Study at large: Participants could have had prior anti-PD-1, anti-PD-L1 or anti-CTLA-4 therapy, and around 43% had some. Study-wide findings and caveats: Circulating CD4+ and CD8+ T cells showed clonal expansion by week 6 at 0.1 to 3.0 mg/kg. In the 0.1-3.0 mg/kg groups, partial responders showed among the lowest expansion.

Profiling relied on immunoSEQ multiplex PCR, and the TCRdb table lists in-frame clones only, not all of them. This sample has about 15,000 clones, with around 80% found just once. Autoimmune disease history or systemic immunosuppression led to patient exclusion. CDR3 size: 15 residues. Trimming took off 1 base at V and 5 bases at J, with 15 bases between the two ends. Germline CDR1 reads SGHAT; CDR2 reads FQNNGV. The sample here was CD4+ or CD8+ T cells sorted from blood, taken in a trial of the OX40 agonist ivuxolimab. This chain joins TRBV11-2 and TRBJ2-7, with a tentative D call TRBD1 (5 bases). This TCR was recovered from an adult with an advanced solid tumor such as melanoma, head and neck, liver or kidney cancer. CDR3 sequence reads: CASSLVGVRPNEQYF. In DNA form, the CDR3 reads TGTGCCAGCAGCTTAGTAGGGGTCAGACCCAACGAGCAGTACTTC.